One sample yielded the 15 T cell receptor beta chains listed below, sequenced in a study of blood T cell dynamics during melanoma immunotherapy. Sequenced by immunoSEQ multiplex PCR; TCRdb stores in-frame clones only, minus some. Of about 10,000 clones in the sample, about 89% were seen once. The time point was: pre-treatment baseline. Sequenced here: blood, sampled from a patient treated with checkpoint blockade. These TCRs come from a human donor with melanoma.

This chain joins TRBV29-1 and TRBJ2-1, with D maybe TRBD2 (7 bases). CDR3 length: 16 residues. Germline V lookup: CDR1 SQVTM, CDR2 ANQGSEA. The V end was cut by 7 bases, the J end by 3 bases, with 22 bases between. The DNA for the CDR3 is TGCAGCGCTGAGGGCGGGAGCACAGGGTTCTACAATGAGCAGTTCTTC. Amino acids: CSAEGGSTGFYNEQFF.

The chain links TRBV4-1 to TRBJ1-4; 12 bases match TRBD1. The CDR3 runs to 17 residues. CDR1 and CDR2 (germline): MGHRA, YSYEKL. V lost 4 bases, J lost 6 bases, and 9 bases stayed unmatched. For the CDR3, the DNA is TGCGCCAGCAGCCTTGGGACAGGGGGCGGAGAAGATGAAAAACTGTTTTTT. Protein sequence: CASSLGTGGGEDEKLFF.

The chain has TRBV13 and TRBJ2-2; D unclear. The CDR3 spans 13 residues. The germline V gene encodes CDR1 PRHDT and CDR2 FYEKMQ (reference sequence). The V end lost 5 bases, the J end lost 4 bases, and 8 bases lay between the germline ends. CDR3 in amino acids: CASSKDPTGELFF. The CDR3 nucleotides read TGTGCCAGCAGCAAGGACCCCACCGGGGAGCTGTTTTTT. The variable domain in full, with the rest retrieved from reference TRBV13 and TRBJ2-2, is AAGVIQSPRHLIKEKRETATLKCYPIPRHDTVYWYQQGPGQDPQFLISFYEKMQSDKGSIPDRFSAQQFSDYHSELNMSSLELGDSALYFCASSKDPTGELFFGEGSRLTVL.

V is TRBV18 and J is TRBJ2-5; D gene unclear. Trimming took off 1 base at V and 5 bases at J, with 8 bases between the two ends. The CDR3 loop spans 13 amino acids. Germline-derived CDR1 and CDR2 are KGHSH and LQKENI. CDR3 DNA: TGTGCCAGCTCACCACAAGAGACGGAGACCCAGTACTTC. Translating gives CASSPQETETQYF.

This clone was recorded only once. This chain uses TRBV7-2 with TRBJ2-3; no clear D gene. The CDR3 spans 14 residues. V was shortened by 1 base and J by 0 bases, with 5 bases between the two germline ends. CDR1 is SGHTA, CDR2 FQGNSA, per germline. The CDR3 region has the DNA TGTGCCAGCAGCTTAGTTGTTAGCACAGATACGCAGTATTTT. Translating it yields CASSLVVSTDTQYF.

The gene calls are TRBV11-2 and TRBJ1-6; no clear D gene. Looked up from germline, CDR1 is SGHAT and CDR2 is FQNNGV. CDR3 size: 14 residues. The germline V and J ends were trimmed by 6 bases and 0 bases, with 6 bases remaining between them. CDR3 sequence reads: CASSLSSYNSPLHF. The CDR3 DNA reads as TGTGCCAGCAGTCTTAGCTCCTATAATTCACCCCTCCACTTT.

The chain combines TRBV7-2 with TRBJ2-2, with D perhaps TRBD1 (6 bases). V was cut by 6 bases and J by 3 bases, with 26 bases left in between. Per germline, CDR1 SGHTA and CDR2 FQGNSA. CDR3 size: 19 residues. This CDR3 reads CASSQGWTAPGRDTGELFF. In DNA form, the CDR3 reads TGTGCCAGCAGTCAGGGGTGGACAGCCCCGGGCCGAGACACCGGGGAGCTGTTTTTT.

The genes are TRBV7-2 and TRBJ2-1; 12 positions agree with TRBD2. The germline V gene has CDR1 SGHTA and CDR2 FQGNSA. The CDR3 is 16 amino acids. V shed 0 bases, J shed 7 bases, and the junction held 4 bases outside the gene matches. CDR3 loop: CASSLASTSGRNEQFF. In DNA form, the CDR3 reads TGTGCCAGCAGCTTAGCAAGTACTAGCGGGAGGAATGAGCAGTTCTTC.

The rearrangement links TRBV4-3 to TRBJ1-4, with D hard to call. Trimming left V 0 bases short and J 5 bases short, with 7 bases between. This CDR3 region has 14 residues. The germline V gene has CDR1 LGHNA and CDR2 YSLEER. CDR3 bases: TGCGCCAGCAGCCAAGATACCAGGAATGAAAAACTGTTTTTT. This codes for CASSQDTRNEKLFF.

The chain uses TRBV28 and TRBJ2-7, with 8 bases identical to TRBD2. The CDR3 consists of 15 residues. CDR1 and CDR2 (germline): MDHEN, SYDVKM. Trimming at V came to 11 bases and at J to 3 bases, leaving 15 bases not matched to a gene. As DNA, the CDR3 is TGTGCCTCTCGCCGGGAGGGGACGGGATACTACGAGCAGTACTTC. Amino acids: CASRREGTGYYEQYF.

A few counts support this clone. The genes are TRBV7-8 and TRBJ2-7, with D tentatively TRBD2 (6 bases). CDR1 is SGHVS and CDR2 is FQNEAQ in the germline V gene. The CDR3 extends over 16 amino acids. V was clipped by 1 base and J by 4 bases, with 17 bases between them. The CDR3 nucleotides are TGTGCCAGCAGCTTAGTCCAGGGACTTAATGTGTACGAGCAGTACTTC. Amino acids: CASSLVQGLNVYEQYF. Using reference TRBV7-8 and TRBJ2-7 for the parts outside the CDR3, the full variable domain is GAGVSQSPRYKVAKRGQDVALRCDPISGHVSLFWYQQALGQGPEFLTYFQNEAQLDKSGLPSDRFFAERPEGSVSTLKIQRTQQEDSAVYLCASSLVQGLNVYEQYFGPGTRLTVT.

The chain uses TRBV5-4 and TRBJ2-3; 15 bases fit TRBD2. Germline V gene lookup returns CDR1 SGHNT and CDR2 YYREEE (reference sequence). The CDR3 sequence is 17 residues long. The trim removed 4 bases at V and 5 bases at J, leaving 8 bases unmatched. The DNA for the CDR3 is TGTGCCAGCAGCCCCTTGGGACTAGCGGGAGGAGAAGATACGCAGTATTTT. Translated: CASSPLGLAGGEDTQYF.

V and J are TRBV5-1 and TRBJ2-3, with D perhaps matching TRBD2 (6 bases). Germline V gene data show CDR1 as SGHRS and CDR2 as YFSETQ. The CDR3 is made up of 14 amino acids. Trimming stripped 5 bases from V and 6 bases from J, with 16 bases between. The CDR3 region has the DNA TGCGCCAGCAGTCCCTCACTCCGGGGGGATACGCAGTATTTT. It codes for CASSPSLRGDTQYF. The complete variable domain, with remaining parts taken from reference TRBV5-1 and TRBJ2-3, reads KAGVTQTPRYLIKTRGQQVTLSCSPISGHRSVSWYQQTPGQGLQFLFEYFSETQRNKGNFPGRFSGRQFSNSRSEMNVSTLELGDSALYLCASSPSLRGDTQYFGPGTRLTVL.

Regarding this clone: A read error may account for a junction end that differs from germline. The V and J genes are TRBV7-7 and TRBJ2-2; 8 bases agree with TRBD1. The CDR3 extends over 14 amino acids. CDR1 is SSHAT and CDR2 is FNYEAQ in the germline V gene (reference sequence). CDR3 amino acids: CASSPTGQGGELFF. DNA of the CDR3: TGTGCTAGCAGTCCTACCGGACAGGGTGGGGAGCTGTTTTTT.

This clone was found once. The chain combines TRBV2 with TRBJ2-7, with 9 bases fitting TRBD2. V trimming: 10 bases; J trimming: 4 bases; junction bases outside the gene matches: 8. This CDR3 is 13 amino acids long. The V gene's germline CDR1 is SNHLY and CDR2 FYNNEI. In DNA, the CDR3 is TGTGCCACCACGGGAGCGGGAGGATACGAGCAGTACTTC. Translating gives CATTGAGGYEQYF.